This T cell receptor (beta chain) was captured by sequencing in a study of breast tumors, draining lymph nodes, adjacent tissues. TCRdb passed the multiplex PCR reads through MiXCR, listing each CDR3 protein once. The table lists about 120,000 distinct CDR3 sequences, roughly 21% of them singletons, with under 4.5% in the top ten. At least ten counts were recorded for this clonotype. Antigen unknown. Samples came from axillary lymph nodes draining the breast cancer. Trimming took 1 base from V and 4 from J, leaving 12 bases between them. The CDR3 covers 15 residues. CDR1 is SGHRS, CDR2 YFSETQ, per germline. Overall study results and limits: Findings are consistent with lymph node origin and intratumoral expansion of most tumor T cells. Tumor and nontumor repertoires were significantly more similar in luminal-like than in basal-like breast cancer. Tumors had less TCR diversity than lymph nodes, more than nontumor tissue.

This receptor was identified in a female donor with breast cancer. Some clones in this sample may be carry-over from other donors' samples. The sample comprised axillary lymph node tissue. The gene calls are TRBV5-1 and TRBJ2-1; D uncertain. The CDR3 DNA reads as TGCGCCAGCAGCTTGAGACTGCTCGGGTACAATGAGCAGTTCTTC. Translated, it gives CASSLRLLGYNEQFF.